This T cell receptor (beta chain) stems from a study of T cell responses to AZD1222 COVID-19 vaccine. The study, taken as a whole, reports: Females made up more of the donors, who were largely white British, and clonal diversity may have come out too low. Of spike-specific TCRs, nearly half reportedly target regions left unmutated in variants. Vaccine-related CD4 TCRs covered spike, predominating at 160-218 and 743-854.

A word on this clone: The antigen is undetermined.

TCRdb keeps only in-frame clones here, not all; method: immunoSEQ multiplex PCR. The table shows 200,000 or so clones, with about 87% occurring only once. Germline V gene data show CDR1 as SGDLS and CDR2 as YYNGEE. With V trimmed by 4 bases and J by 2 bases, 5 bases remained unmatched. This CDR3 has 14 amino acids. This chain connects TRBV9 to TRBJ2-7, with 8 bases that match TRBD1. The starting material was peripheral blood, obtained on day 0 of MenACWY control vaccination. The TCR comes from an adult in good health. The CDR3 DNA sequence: TGTGCCAGCAGCCCGACAGGGGAGGCCTACGAGCAGTACTTC. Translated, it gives CASSPTGEAYEQYF.